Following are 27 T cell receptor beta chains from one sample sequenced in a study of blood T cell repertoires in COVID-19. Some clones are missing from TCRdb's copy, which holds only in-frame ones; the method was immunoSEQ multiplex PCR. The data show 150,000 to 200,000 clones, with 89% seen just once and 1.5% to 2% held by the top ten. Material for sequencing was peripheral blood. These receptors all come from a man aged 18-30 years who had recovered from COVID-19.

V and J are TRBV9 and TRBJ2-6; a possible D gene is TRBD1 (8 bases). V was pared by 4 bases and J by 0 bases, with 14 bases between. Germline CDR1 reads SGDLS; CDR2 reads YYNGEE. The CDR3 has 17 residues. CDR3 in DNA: TGTGCCAGCAGCTACAGGGGGGGGACCTCTGGGGCCAACGTCCTGACTTTC. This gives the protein CASSYRGGTSGANVLTF.

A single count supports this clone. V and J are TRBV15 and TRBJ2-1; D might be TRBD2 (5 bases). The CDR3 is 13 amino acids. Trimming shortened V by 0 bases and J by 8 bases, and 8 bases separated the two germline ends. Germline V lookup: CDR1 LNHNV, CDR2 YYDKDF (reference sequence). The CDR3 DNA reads TGTGCCACCAGCAGAGATGGGCGGGATGAGCAGTTCTTC. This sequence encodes CATSRDGRDEQFF.

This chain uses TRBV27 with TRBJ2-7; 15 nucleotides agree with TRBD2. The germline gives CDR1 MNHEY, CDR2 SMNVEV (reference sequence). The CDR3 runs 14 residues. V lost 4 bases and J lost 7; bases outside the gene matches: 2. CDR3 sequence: CASSSGLAGGEQYF. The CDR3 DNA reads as TGTGCCAGCAGTTCGGGACTAGCGGGGGGTGAGCAGTACTTC.

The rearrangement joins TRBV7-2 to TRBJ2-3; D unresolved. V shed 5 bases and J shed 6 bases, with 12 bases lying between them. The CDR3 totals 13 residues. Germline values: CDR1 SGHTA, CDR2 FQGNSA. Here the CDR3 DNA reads TGTGCCAGCAGCAATCAACAGACCGATACGCAGTATTTT. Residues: CASSNQQTDTQYF.

CDR3 coding DNA: TGTGCCACCAGCAGAGGTTGGACAGGGAACACTGAAGCTTTCTTT. Its protein is CATSRGWTGNTEAFF. The chain uses TRBV15 and TRBJ1-1, with TRBD1 matching over 7 bases. J was trimmed by 1 base and V by 1 base; bases with no gene match: 3. This CDR3 comprises 15 residues. Germline V gene lookup returns CDR1 LNHNV and CDR2 YYDKDF (reference sequence). Based on the CDR3 plus reference TRBV15 and TRBJ1-1, the full variable domain is DAMVIQNPRYQVTQFGKPVTLSCSQTLNHNVMYWYQQKSSQAPKLLFHYYDKDFNNEADTPDNFQSRRPNTSFCFLDIRSPGLGDTAMYLCATSRGWTGNTEAFFGQGTRLTVV.

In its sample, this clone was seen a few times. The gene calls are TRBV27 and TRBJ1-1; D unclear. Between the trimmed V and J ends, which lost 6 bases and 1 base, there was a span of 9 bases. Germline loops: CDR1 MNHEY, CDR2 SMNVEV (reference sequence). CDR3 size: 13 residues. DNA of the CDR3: TGTGCCAGCAGCACCCGGGAGAACACTGAAGCTTTCTTT. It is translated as CASSTRENTEAFF.

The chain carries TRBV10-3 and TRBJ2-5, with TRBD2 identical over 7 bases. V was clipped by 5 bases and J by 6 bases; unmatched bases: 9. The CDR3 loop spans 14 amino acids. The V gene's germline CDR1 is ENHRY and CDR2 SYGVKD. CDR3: CAISNPSGPKTQYF. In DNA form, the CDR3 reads TGTGCCATCAGTAACCCTAGCGGTCCAAAGACCCAGTACTTC.

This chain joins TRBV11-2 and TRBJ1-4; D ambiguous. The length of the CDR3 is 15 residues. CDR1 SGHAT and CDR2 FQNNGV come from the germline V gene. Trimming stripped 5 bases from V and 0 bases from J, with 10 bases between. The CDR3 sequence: CASSRPESTNEKLFF. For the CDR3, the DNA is TGTGCCAGCAGCCGTCCCGAGTCAACTAATGAAAAACTGTTTTTT.

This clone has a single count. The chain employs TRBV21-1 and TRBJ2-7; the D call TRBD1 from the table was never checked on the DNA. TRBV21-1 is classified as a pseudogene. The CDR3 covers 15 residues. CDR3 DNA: TGTGCCAGCAGCATGCTGGGCCCAGGCGTCTACGAGCAGTACTTC. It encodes CASSMLGPGVYEQYF.

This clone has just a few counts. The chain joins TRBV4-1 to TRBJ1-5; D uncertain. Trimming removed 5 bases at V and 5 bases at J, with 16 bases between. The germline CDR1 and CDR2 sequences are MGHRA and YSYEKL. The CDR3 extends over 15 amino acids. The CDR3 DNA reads TGCGCCAGCAGCGCGGGGTCTCGCGGGGATCAGCCCCAGCATTTT. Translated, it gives CASSAGSRGDQPQHF.

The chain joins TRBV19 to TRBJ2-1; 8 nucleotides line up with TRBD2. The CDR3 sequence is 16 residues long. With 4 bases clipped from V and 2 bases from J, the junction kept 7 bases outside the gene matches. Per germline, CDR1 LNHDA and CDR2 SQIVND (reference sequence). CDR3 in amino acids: CASSRDVAGPYNEQFF. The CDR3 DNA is TGTGCCAGTAGTAGGGACGTAGCGGGGCCCTACAATGAGCAGTTCTTC.

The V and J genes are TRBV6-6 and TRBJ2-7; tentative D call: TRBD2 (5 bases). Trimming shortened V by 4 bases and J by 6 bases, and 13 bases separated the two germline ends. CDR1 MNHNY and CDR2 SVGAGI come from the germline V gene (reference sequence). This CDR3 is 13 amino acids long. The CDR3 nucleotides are TGTGCCAGCAGTTCCATCGGAGGACGCGAGCAGTACTTC. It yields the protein CASSSIGGREQYF.

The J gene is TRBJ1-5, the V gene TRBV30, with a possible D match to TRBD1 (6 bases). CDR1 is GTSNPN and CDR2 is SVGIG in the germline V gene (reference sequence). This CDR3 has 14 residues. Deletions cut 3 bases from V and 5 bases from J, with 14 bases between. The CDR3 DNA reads TGTGCCTGGAGCTTAGGGGGGAGGGATCAGCCCCAGCATTTT. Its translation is CAWSLGGRDQPQHF.

The DNA of the CDR3 is TGTGCCAGCAGTTACAAATCATGGGGGGCTGAAGCTTTCTTT. Encoded protein: CASSYKSWGAEAFF. This chain joins TRBV6-5 and TRBJ1-1; D may be TRBD1 (5 bases). The CDR3 is 14 amino acids. Germline lookup yields CDR1 MNHEY and CDR2 SVGAGI. Trimming pared 2 bases from V and 6 bases from J, leaving 13 bases between.

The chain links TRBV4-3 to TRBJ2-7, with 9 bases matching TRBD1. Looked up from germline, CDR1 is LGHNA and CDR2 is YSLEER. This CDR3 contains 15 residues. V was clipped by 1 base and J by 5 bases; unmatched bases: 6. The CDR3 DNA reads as TGCGCCAGCAGCCAAGGGTCTTGGACAGGGGACGAGCAGTACTTC. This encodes CASSQGSWTGDEQYF.

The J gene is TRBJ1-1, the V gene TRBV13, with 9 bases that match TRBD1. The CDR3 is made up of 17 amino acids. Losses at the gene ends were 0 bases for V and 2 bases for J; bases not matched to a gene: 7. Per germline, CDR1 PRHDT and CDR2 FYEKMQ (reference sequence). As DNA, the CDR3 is TGTGCCAGCAGCTTAGGGCGTACAGGGGGCTTTAACACTGAAGCTTTCTTT. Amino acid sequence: CASSLGRTGGFNTEAFF.

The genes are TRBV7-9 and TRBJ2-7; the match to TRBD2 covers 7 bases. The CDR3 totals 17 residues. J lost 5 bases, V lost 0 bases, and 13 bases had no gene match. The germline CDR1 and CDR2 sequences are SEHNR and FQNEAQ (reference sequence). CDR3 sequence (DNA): TGTGCCAGCAGCTTAGCGCTAGAGTCTAGCGGTTCCCACGAGCAGTACTTC. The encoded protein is CASSLALESSGSHEQYF.

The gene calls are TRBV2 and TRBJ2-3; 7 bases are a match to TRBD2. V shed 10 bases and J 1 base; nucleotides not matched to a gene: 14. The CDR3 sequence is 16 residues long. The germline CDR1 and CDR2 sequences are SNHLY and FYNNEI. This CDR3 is CATRGRAGPGTDTQYF. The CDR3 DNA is TGTGCCACCCGGGGGAGGGCAGGGCCCGGCACAGATACGCAGTATTTT. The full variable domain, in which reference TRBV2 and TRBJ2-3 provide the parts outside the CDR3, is EPEVTQTPSHQVTQMGQEVILRCVPISNHLYFYWYRQILGQKVEFLVSFYNNEISEKSEIFDDQFSVERPDGSNFTLKIRSTKLEDSAMYFCATRGRAGPGTDTQYFGPGTRLTVL.

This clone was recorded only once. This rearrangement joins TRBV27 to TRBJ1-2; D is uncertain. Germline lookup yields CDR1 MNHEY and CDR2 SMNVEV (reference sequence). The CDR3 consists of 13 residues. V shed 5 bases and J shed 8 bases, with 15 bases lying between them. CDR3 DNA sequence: TGTGCCAGCAGTCCCCGAGGCACCCTCGGCTACACCTTC. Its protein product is CASSPRGTLGYTF.

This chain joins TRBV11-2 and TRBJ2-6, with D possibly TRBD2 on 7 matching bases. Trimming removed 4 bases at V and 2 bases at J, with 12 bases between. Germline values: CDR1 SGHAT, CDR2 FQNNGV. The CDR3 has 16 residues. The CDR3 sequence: CASSSLGGPGANVLTF. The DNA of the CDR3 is TGTGCCAGCAGCTCCTTGGGGGGGCCTGGGGCCAACGTCCTGACTTTC.

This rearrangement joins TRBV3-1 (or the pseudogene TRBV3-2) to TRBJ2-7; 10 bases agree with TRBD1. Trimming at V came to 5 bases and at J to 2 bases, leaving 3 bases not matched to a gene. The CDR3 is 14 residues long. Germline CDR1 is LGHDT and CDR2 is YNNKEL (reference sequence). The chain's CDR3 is CASSTGTGAYEQYF. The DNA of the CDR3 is TGTGCCAGCAGCACCGGGACAGGGGCCTACGAGCAGTACTTC.

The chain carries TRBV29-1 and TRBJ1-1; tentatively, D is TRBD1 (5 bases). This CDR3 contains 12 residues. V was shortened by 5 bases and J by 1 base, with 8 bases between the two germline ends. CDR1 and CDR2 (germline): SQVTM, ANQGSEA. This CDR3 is CSVPTANTEAFF. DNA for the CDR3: TGCAGCGTTCCGACAGCGAACACTGAAGCTTTCTTT.

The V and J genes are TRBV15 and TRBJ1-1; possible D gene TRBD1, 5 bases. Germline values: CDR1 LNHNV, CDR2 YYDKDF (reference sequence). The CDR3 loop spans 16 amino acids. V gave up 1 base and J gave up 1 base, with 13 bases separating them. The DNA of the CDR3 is TGTGCCACCAGCAGAGGCGGGGGTATGGGGAACACTGAAGCTTTCTTT. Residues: CATSRGGGMGNTEAFF. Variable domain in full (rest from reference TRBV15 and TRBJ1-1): DAMVIQNPRYQVTQFGKPVTLSCSQTLNHNVMYWYQQKSSQAPKLLFHYYDKDFNNEADTPDNFQSRRPNTSFCFLDIRSPGLGDTAMYLCATSRGGGMGNTEAFFGQGTRLTVV.

The CDR3 nucleotides read TGTGCCAGCAGCGTAGGGTCTAGTAGAACCGGGGAGCTGTTTTTT. This sequence encodes CASSVGSSRTGELFF. This chain connects TRBV9 to TRBJ2-2, with D unclear. The V gene's germline CDR1 is SGDLS and CDR2 YYNGEE. V lost 0 bases, J lost 5 bases, and 11 bases lay in between. The CDR3 totals 15 residues.

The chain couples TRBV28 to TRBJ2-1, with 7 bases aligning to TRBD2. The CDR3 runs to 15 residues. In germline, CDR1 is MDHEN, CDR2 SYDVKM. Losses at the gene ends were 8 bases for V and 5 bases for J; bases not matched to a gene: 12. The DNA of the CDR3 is TGTGCCAGCGTTGGCGGCGGGAGTTGGAACAATGAGCAGTTCTTC. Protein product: CASVGGGSWNNEQFF. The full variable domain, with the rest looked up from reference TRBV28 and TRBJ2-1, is DVKVTQSSRYLVKRTGEKVFLECVQDMDHENMFWYRQDPGLGLRLIYFSYDVKMKEKGDIPEGYSVSREKKERFSLILESASTNQTSMYLCASVGGGSWNNEQFFGPGTRLTVL.

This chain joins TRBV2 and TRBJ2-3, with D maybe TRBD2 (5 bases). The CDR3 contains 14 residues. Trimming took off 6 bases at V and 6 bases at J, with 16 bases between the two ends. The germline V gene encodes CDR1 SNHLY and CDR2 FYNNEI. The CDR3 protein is CASRTTGARDTQYF. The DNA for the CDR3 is TGTGCCAGCAGGACTACCGGTGCCCGGGATACGCAGTATTTT.

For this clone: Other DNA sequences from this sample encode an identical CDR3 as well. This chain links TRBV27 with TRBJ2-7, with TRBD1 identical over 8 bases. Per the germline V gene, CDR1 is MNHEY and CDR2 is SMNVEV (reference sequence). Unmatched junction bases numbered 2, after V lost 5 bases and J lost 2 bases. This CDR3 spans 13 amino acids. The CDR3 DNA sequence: TGTGCCAGCAGTCCGACAGGGGCCTACGAGCAGTACTTC. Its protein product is CASSPTGAYEQYF.